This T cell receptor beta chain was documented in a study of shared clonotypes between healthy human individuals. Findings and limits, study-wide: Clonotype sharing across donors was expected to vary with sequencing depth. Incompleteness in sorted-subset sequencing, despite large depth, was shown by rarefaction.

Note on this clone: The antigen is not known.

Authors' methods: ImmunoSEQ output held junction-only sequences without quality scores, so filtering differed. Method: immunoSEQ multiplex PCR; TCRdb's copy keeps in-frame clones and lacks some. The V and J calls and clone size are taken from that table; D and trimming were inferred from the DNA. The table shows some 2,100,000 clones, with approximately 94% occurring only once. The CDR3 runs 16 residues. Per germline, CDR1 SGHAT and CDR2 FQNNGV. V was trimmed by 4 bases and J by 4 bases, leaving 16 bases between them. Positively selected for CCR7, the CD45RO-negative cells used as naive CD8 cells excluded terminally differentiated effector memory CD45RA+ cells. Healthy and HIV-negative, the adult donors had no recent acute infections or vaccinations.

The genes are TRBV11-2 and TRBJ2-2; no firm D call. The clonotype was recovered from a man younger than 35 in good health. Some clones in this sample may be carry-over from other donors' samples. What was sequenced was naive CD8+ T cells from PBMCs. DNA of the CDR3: TGTGCCAGCAGCTCTAGGTTTATCCTGGGCACCGGGGAGCTGTTTTTT. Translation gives CASSSRFILGTGELFF.